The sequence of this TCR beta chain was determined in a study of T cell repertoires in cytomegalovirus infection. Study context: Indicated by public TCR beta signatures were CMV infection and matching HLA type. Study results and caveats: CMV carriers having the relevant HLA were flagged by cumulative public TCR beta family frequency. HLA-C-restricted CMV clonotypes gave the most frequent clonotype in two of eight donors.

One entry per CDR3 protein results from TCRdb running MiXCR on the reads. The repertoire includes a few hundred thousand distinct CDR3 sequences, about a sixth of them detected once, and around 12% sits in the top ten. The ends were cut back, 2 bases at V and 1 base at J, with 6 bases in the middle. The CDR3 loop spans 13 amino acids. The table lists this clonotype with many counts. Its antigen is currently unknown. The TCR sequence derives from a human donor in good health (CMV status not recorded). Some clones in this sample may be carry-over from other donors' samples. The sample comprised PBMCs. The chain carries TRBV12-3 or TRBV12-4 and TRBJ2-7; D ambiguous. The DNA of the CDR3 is TGTGCCAGCAGTTTAACCCTGTCCTACGAGCAGTACTTC. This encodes CASSLTLSYEQYF.